These T cell receptor beta chains were read from a single sample in a study of shared clonotypes between healthy human individuals. Libraries were prepared by immunoSEQ multiplex PCR; TCRdb keeps only in-frame clonotypes and omits some of them. The repertoire holds about 490,000 clones, 70% to 80% seen once, with around 12% in the top ten. The specimen sequenced was PBMCs. The receptors stem from a woman between 40 and 50 years old in good health. Some clones in this sample may be carry-over from other donors' samples. CDR3s include the opening cysteine and the closing phenylalanine or tryptophan. The order of the fields is D gene, clone size, V gene, J gene, CDR3 protein, CDR3 DNA. A D gene is named only where the DNA matches it firmly. Expanded clones are given a class, and other clones once, few, many or no size at all.

D: TRBD1; size: -; V: TRBV15; J: TRBJ1-5; CDR3: CATSRDFGRGHQPQHF; DNA: TGTGCCACCAGCAGAGATTTCGGCAGGGGGCATCAGCCCCAGCATTTT
D: -; size: -; V: TRBV28; J: TRBJ1-1; CDR3: CASSLWGAEAFF; DNA: TGTGCCAGCAGTTTATGGGGGGCTGAAGCTTTCTTT
D: TRBD2; size: -; V: TRBV5-4; J: TRBJ2-1; CDR3: CASGLAGYNEQFF; DNA: TGTGCCAGTGGGCTAGCGGGATACAATGAGCAGTTCTTC
D: TRBD2; size: once; V: TRBV30; J: TRBJ2-5; CDR3: CAWSGGLAGGETQYF; DNA: TGTGCCTGGAGTGGGGGACTAGCGGGAGGTGAGACCCAGTACTTC
D: -; size: -; V: TRBV28; J: TRBJ1-5; CDR3: CASSDRTRPQHF; DNA: TGTGCCAGCAGTGACAGAACTCGGCCCCAGCATTTT
D: -; size: many; V: TRBV19; J: TRBJ1-4; CDR3: CASRPLGVGSEKLFF; DNA: TGTGCCAGTAGACCCTTGGGGGTAGGAAGTGAAAAACTGTTTTTT
D: -; size: many; V: TRBV29-1; J: TRBJ2-7; CDR3: CSVEVLTDSYEQYF; DNA: TGCAGCGTTGAGGTGTTGACTGACTCCTACGAGCAGTACTTC
D: TRBD2; size: -; V: TRBV5-1; J: TRBJ2-3; CDR3: CASSFISGSADTQYF; DNA: TGCGCCAGCAGCTTCATTAGCGGGAGTGCAGATACGCAGTATTTT
D: -; size: -; V: TRBV7-9; J: TRBJ2-5; CDR3: CASSPGLTETQYF; DNA: TGTGCCAGCAGCCCTGGACTGACGGAGACCCAGTACTTC
D: TRBD1; size: once; V: TRBV28; J: TRBJ1-4; CDR3: CASSLSRDRGSKLFF; DNA: TGTGCCAGCAGCTTATCCCGGGACAGGGGGAGCAAACTGTTTTTT
D: -; size: few; V: TRBV11-2; J: TRBJ1-3; CDR3: CASSFDRVTIYF; DNA: TGTGCCAGCAGTTTCGACAGAGTCACCATATATTTT
D: -; size: -; V: TRBV28; J: TRBJ2-7; CDR3: CASSFFSPPGEQYF; DNA: TGTGCCAGCAGTTTCTTTTCTCCTCCTGGGGAGCAGTACTTC
D: TRBD2; size: -; V: TRBV28; J: TRBJ2-1; CDR3: CASRDGGLAGGNEQFF; DNA: TGTGCCAGCAGGGATGGGGGACTAGCGGGAGGAAATGAGCAGTTCTTC
D: -; size: -; V: TRBV1; J: TRBJ2-2; CDR3: CTSSQELPSGRPANTGELFF; DNA: TGCACCAGCAGCCAAGAACTTCCTAGCGGCAGACCCGCGAACACCGGGGAGCTGTTTTTT
D: TRBD1; size: -; V: TRBV7-9; J: TRBJ1-2; CDR3: CASSSRDRGRSYGYTF; DNA: TGTGCCAGCAGCTCCCGGGACAGGGGGCGTAGCTATGGCTACACCTTC
D: TRBD1; size: -; V: TRBV6-5; J: TRBJ2-5; CDR3: CASSRDRGETQYF; DNA: TGTGCCAGCAGTCGGGACAGGGGGGAGACCCAGTACTTC
D: -; size: -; V: TRBV29-1; J: TRBJ1-1; CDR3: CSVVVGLRNTEAFF; DNA: TGCAGCGTTGTGGTCGGATTAAGGAACACTGAAGCTTTCTTT
D: -; size: -; V: TRBV2; J: TRBJ1-3; CDR3: CASSPAGHSGNTIYF; DNA: TGTGCCAGCAGTCCGGCCGGACACTCTGGAAACACCATATATTTT
D: TRBD1; size: few; V: TRBV2; J: TRBJ2-1; CDR3: CADRGYNEQFF; DNA: TGTGCCGACAGGGGCTACAATGAGCAGTTCTTC
D: -; size: -; V: TRBV4-3; J: TRBJ2-7; CDR3: CASSQDSLTYEQYF; DNA: TGCGCCAGCAGCCAAGATTCCCTAACCTACGAGCAGTACTTC
D: -; size: -; V: TRBV6-5; J: TRBJ1-5; CDR3: CASRQARNQPQHF; DNA: TGTGCCAGCAGACAGGCGCGCAATCAGCCCCAGCATTTT
D: -; size: -; V: TRBV11-2; J: TRBJ2-3; CDR3: CASSLDLSDTQYF; DNA: TGTGCCAGCAGCTTAGATCTCTCAGATACGCAGTATTTT
D: TRBD2; size: many; V: TRBV6-4; J: TRBJ2-1; CDR3: CASSVAVAGVHEQFF; DNA: TGTGCCAGCAGTGTTGCGGTAGCGGGAGTGCATGAGCAGTTCTTC
D: -; size: -; V: TRBV30; J: TRBJ2-3; CDR3: CAWSEAPLSTDTQYF; DNA: TGTGCCTGGAGTGAGGCACCCCTAAGCACAGATACGCAGTATTTT
D: -; size: -; V: TRBV28; J: TRBJ1-2; CDR3: CASSSRTALNYGYTF; DNA: TGTGCCAGCAGTTCCCGGACGGCGTTAAACTATGGCTACACCTTC
D: TRBD2; size: -; V: TRBV27; J: TRBJ2-7; CDR3: CASKSLAGAYEQYF; DNA: TGTGCCAGCAAGTCGCTAGCGGGTGCCTACGAGCAGTACTTC